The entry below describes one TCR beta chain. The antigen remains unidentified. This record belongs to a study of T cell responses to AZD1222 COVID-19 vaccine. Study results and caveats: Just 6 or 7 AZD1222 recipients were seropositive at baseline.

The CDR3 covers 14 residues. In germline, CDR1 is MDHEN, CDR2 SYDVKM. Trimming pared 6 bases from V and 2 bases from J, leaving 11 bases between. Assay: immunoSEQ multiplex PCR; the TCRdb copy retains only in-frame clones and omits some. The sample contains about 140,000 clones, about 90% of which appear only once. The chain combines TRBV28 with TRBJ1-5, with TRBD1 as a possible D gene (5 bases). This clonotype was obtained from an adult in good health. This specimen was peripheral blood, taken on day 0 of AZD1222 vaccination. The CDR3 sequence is CASRWDVGNQPQHF. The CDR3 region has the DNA TGTGCCAGCAGGTGGGACGTGGGCAATCAGCCCCAGCATTTT.